The 25 T cell receptor beta chains given below trace back to one sample, sequenced in a study of cytomegalovirus exposure and HLA in healthy donors. PCR amplification relied on 60 Vbeta primers (plus 13 Jbeta primers). The method was immunoSEQ multiplex PCR; TCRdb's version includes in-frame clones alone and lacks a portion of them. The sample gives around 110,000 clones, approximately 79% of which show up once; 2.1% is in the top ten. Material: PBMCs. The receptors originated from a man aged 30 to 45 in good health and CMV-seronegative.

This sequence joins TRBV19 and TRBJ1-1, with a possible D match to TRBD1 (6 bases). V lost 7 bases and J lost 3, with 21 bases in between. The CDR3 runs to 16 residues. Germline V lookup: CDR1 LNHDA, CDR2 SQIVND (reference sequence). CDR3 amino acids: CASNSRTVIGHTEAFF. CDR3 coding DNA: TGTGCCAGTAATTCCAGGACAGTAATCGGGCACACTGAAGCTTTCTTT. Supplemented by reference TRBV19 and TRBJ1-1, the full variable domain reads DGGITQSPKYLFRKEGQNVTLSCEQNLNHDAMYWYRQDPGQGLRLIYYSQIVNDFQKGDIAEGYSVSREKKESFPLTVTSAQKNPTAFYLCASNSRTVIGHTEAFFGQGTRLTVV.

Only a few counts were recorded for this clone. The J gene is TRBJ1-1, the V gene TRBV2, with a tentative D call TRBD1 (5 bases). Germline V gene data show CDR1 as SNHLY and CDR2 as FYNNEI. V was cut by 6 bases and J by 2 bases, with 10 bases left in between. This CDR3 comprises 13 residues. The CDR3 protein is CASRYGGNTEAFF. CDR3 sequence (DNA): TGTGCCAGCAGATACGGGGGAAACACTGAAGCTTTCTTT.

This chain uses TRBV5-1 with TRBJ2-6, with TRBD1 matching 10 bases. V lost 2 bases to trimming and J lost 1 base; unmatched junction nucleotides: 6. This CDR3 spans 18 amino acids. Germline lookup yields CDR1 SGHRS and CDR2 YFSETQ. CDR3 sequence: CASSFLGQGKSGANVLTF. CDR3 sequence (DNA): TGCGCCAGCAGCTTTCTGGGACAGGGGAAATCTGGGGCCAACGTCCTGACTTTC. The full variable domain, in which reference TRBV5-1 and TRBJ2-6 provide the parts outside the CDR3, is KAGVTQTPRYLIKTRGQQVTLSCSPISGHRSVSWYQQTPGQGLQFLFEYFSETQRNKGNFPGRFSGRQFSNSRSEMNVSTLELGDSALYLCASSFLGQGKSGANVLTFGAGSRLTVL.

This rearrangement joins TRBV7-2 to TRBJ2-5; D is possibly TRBD1 (5 bases). The germline gives CDR1 SGHTA, CDR2 FQGNSA. V lost 1 base, J lost 5 bases, and 11 bases lay in between. This CDR3 is 14 amino acids long. In nucleotides, the CDR3 is TGTGCCAGCAGCTTAGGAGGACACCCCGAGACCCAGTACTTC. This sequence encodes CASSLGGHPETQYF.

The chain is built from TRBV7-2 and TRBJ2-3; 13 positions match TRBD2. The CDR3 runs to 16 residues. The germline V gene has CDR1 SGHTA and CDR2 FQGNSA. V trimming: 4 bases; J trimming: 6 bases; junction bases outside the gene matches: 7. The CDR3 loop reads CASSWGLAGISDTQYF. The CDR3 DNA reads as TGTGCCAGCAGCTGGGGACTAGCGGGGATTTCGGATACGCAGTATTTT.

This clone was seen more than once but under ten times. This chain joins TRBV9 and TRBJ2-6, with TRBD1 identical over 10 bases. Per germline, CDR1 SGDLS and CDR2 YYNGEE. Losses at the gene ends were 0 bases for V and 0 bases for J; bases not matched to a gene: 3. The CDR3 contains 18 residues. As DNA, the CDR3 is TGTGCCAGCAGCGTAGGGGGGACAGGGGACTCTGGGGCCAACGTCCTGACTTTC. Its translation: CASSVGGTGDSGANVLTF.

This clone was detected once. This sequence joins TRBV2 and TRBJ1-1; D is unclear. CDR1 SNHLY and CDR2 FYNNEI come from the germline V gene. Trimming shortened V by 9 bases and J by 0 bases, and 11 bases separated the two germline ends. This CDR3 has 13 residues. CDR3 region: CASRRLMNTEAFF. The CDR3 nucleotides read TGTGCCAGTAGGAGGCTAATGAACACTGAAGCTTTCTTT.

V is TRBV29-1 and J is TRBJ1-2; 9 bases align to TRBD1. The trim removed 6 bases at V and 4 bases at J, leaving 9 bases unmatched. Germline V gives CDR1 SQVTM, CDR2 ANQGSEA. The CDR3 is made up of 14 amino acids. The CDR3 region has the DNA TGCAGCGTCGCCGGGACAGGGACTCTCTATGGCTACACCTTC. Translating gives CSVAGTGTLYGYTF.

The chain couples TRBV4-1 to TRBJ2-7; no definite D call. CDR1 is MGHRA and CDR2 is YSYEKL in the germline V gene. The CDR3 covers 15 residues. V lost 1 base, J lost 0 bases, and 10 bases lay in between. CDR3 in amino acids: CASSQGVWSSYEQYF. CDR3 DNA: TGCGCCAGCAGCCAAGGGGTCTGGAGCTCCTACGAGCAGTACTTC.

The rearrangement joins TRBV9 to TRBJ1-2; D might be TRBD1 (5 bases). Between the trimmed V and J ends, which lost 3 bases and 8 bases, there was a span of 20 bases. Per germline, CDR1 SGDLS and CDR2 YYNGEE. CDR3 length: 15 residues. The CDR3 DNA sequence: TGTGCCAGCAGCGGCGGGACTAGTATCTGGGGCGGCTACACCTTC. This encodes CASSGGTSIWGGYTF.

This clone was seen only once. V usage is TRBV7-8 and J usage is TRBJ1-4; 8 bases are a match to TRBD1. CDR3 size: 16 residues. Germline V CDR1 and CDR2: SGHVS, FQNEAQ. V trimming: 5 bases; J trimming: 5 bases; junction bases outside the gene matches: 10. As DNA, the CDR3 is TGTGCCAGCAGCCCCCCCGGGACAGGCTTCAATGAAAAACTGTTTTTT. Translating it yields CASSPPGTGFNEKLFF.

This clone has a handful of counts. The rearrangement joins TRBV5-5 to TRBJ1-4, with D hard to call. CDR1 and CDR2 (germline): SGHKS, YYEKEE (reference sequence). The CDR3 is made up of 17 amino acids. V gave up 0 bases and J gave up 0 bases, with 12 bases separating them. Here the CDR3 reads CASSLAFMSTTNEKLFF. The CDR3 DNA is TGTGCCAGCAGCTTGGCTTTTATGAGTACAACTAATGAAAAACTGTTTTTT.

The CDR3 sequence: CASSLASGGPPQETQYF. In DNA form, the CDR3 reads TGTGCCAGCAGCTTAGCGAGCGGGGGGCCCCCCCAAGAGACCCAGTACTTC. The chain carries TRBV7-6 and TRBJ2-5; 9 nucleotides agree with TRBD2. V lost 0 bases and J lost 1; bases outside the gene matches: 6. Germline CDR1 SGHVS, CDR2 FNYEAQ. The CDR3 extends over 17 amino acids.

V and J are TRBV5-6 and TRBJ1-1; D possibly corresponds to TRBD1 (5 bases). CDR3 length: 17 amino acids. Germline V CDR1 and CDR2: SGHDT, YYEEEE. V dropped 3 bases and J dropped 1 base, with 19 bases sitting between them. In DNA form, the CDR3 reads TGTGCCAGCAGCTCGGTTCCTACAGGTTTGGGGAACACTGAAGCTTTCTTT. This gives the protein CASSSVPTGLGNTEAFF. Full variable domain (rest looked up from reference TRBV5-6 and TRBJ1-1): DAGVTQSPTHLIKTRGQQVTLRCSPKSGHDTVSWYQQALGQGPQFIFQYYEEEERQRGNFPDRFSGHQFPNYSSELNVNALLLGDSALYLCASSSVPTGLGNTEAFFGQGTRLTVV.

V usage is TRBV4-1 and J usage is TRBJ1-1; D ambiguous. The CDR3 is 16 amino acids. CDR1 MGHRA and CDR2 YSYEKL come from the germline V gene. The ends were cut back, 5 bases at V and 1 base at J, with 17 bases in the middle. This CDR3 reads CASSYTVTQTNTEAFF. In DNA, the CDR3 is TGCGCCAGCAGCTATACAGTGACACAGACGAACACTGAAGCTTTCTTT.

This clone was counted only a few times. The chain recombines TRBV30 with TRBJ1-5, with D unclear. The CDR3 has 12 amino acids. Germline CDR1 GTSNPN, CDR2 SVGIG (reference sequence). Trimming removed 2 bases from V and 7 bases from J, with 9 bases in between. DNA of the CDR3: TGTGCCTGGAGTCGAGACGGGCAGCCCCAGCATTTT. Encoded protein: CAWSRDGQPQHF. Full variable domain (missing parts from reference TRBV30 and TRBJ1-5): SQTIHQWPATLVQPVGSPLSLECTVEGTSNPNLYWYRQAAGRGLQLLFYSVGIGQISSEVPQNLSASRPQDRQFILSSKKLLLSDSGFYLCAWSRDGQPQHFGDGTRLSIL.

The rearrangement joins TRBV6-5 to TRBJ1-2, with TRBD1 as a possible D gene (6 bases). The CDR3 contains 13 residues. V was cut by 7 bases and J by 9 bases, with 18 bases left in between. In germline, CDR1 is MNHEY, CDR2 SVGAGI. CDR3 protein: CASTQNGGHSYTF. CDR3 sequence (DNA): TGTGCCAGCACCCAAAACGGGGGGCACAGCTACACCTTC.

On this clone: Mismatch with germline at one junction end may stem from a read error. The J gene is TRBJ2-1, the V gene TRBV19; TRBD1 matches at 9 bases. The CDR3 extends over 17 amino acids. From germline, CDR1 is LNHDA and CDR2 SQIVND (reference sequence). The CDR3 bases are TGTGCCAGTAGCATAGGACATTCGACAGGGGGACACAATGAGCAGTTCTTC. Its translation is CASSIGHSTGGHNEQFF.

V and J are TRBV15 and TRBJ1-6; D is perhaps TRBD1 (6 bases). V gave up 5 bases and J gave up 7 bases, with 15 bases separating them. CDR1 is LNHNV and CDR2 is YYDKDF in the germline V gene (reference sequence). CDR3 length: 15 residues. The CDR3 loop reads CATSAEVRGNSPLHF. CDR3 in DNA: TGTGCCACCAGCGCCGAGGTTAGGGGGAATTCACCCCTCCACTTT.

The V and J genes are TRBV27 and TRBJ1-1, with D uncertain. Germline V gene sequence: CDR1 MNHEY, CDR2 SMNVEV (reference sequence). The CDR3 runs to 13 residues. V was clipped by 3 bases and J by 4 bases, with 9 bases between them. As DNA, the CDR3 is TGTGCCAGCAGTTTTGTGGGAGGCACTGAAGCTTTCTTT. Translating it yields CASSFVGGTEAFF.

This sequence joins TRBV5-6 and TRBJ1-1, with 7 bases that match TRBD1. V trimming: 3 bases; J trimming: 5 bases; junction bases outside the gene matches: 10. The CDR3 is 15 amino acids. CDR1 is SGHDT, CDR2 YYEEEE, per germline. CDR3 protein: CASSWGQWRETEAFF. For the CDR3, the DNA is TGTGCCAGCAGCTGGGGACAGTGGAGGGAAACTGAAGCTTTCTTT.

The rearrangement uses TRBV7-2 and TRBJ2-7; D is possibly TRBD1 (5 bases). This CDR3 spans 13 amino acids. The germline V and J ends were trimmed by 6 bases and 2 bases, with 11 bases remaining between them. The germline V gene has CDR1 SGHTA and CDR2 FQGNSA. CDR3 protein: CASSWRTTYEQYF. The CDR3 DNA sequence: TGTGCCAGCAGTTGGCGGACAACCTACGAGCAGTACTTC.

In its sample, this clone was seen once. The chain couples TRBV5-1 to TRBJ2-7; 9 bases match TRBD2. CDR3 size: 13 residues. V lost 3 bases to trimming and J lost 11 bases; unmatched junction nucleotides: 9. Germline loops: CDR1 SGHRS, CDR2 YFSETQ. This CDR3 is CASSSGTSRFEYF. In DNA, the CDR3 is TGCGCCAGCAGCTCCGGGACTAGCAGGTTCGAGTACTTC. The variable domain in full, with the rest retrieved from reference TRBV5-1 and TRBJ2-7, is KAGVTQTPRYLIKTRGQQVTLSCSPISGHRSVSWYQQTPGQGLQFLFEYFSETQRNKGNFPGRFSGRQFSNSRSEMNVSTLELGDSALYLCASSSGTSRFEYFGPGTRLTVT.

The rearrangement uses TRBV13 and TRBJ1-2; TRBD1 matches at 8 bases. CDR1 and CDR2 (germline): PRHDT, FYEKMQ (reference sequence). The CDR3 consists of 14 residues. Germline trimming cut 5 bases from V and 4 bases from J; bases unmatched to any gene: 6. The CDR3 DNA is TGTGCCAGCAGCGCCGGACAGGGACTCTATGGCTACACCTTC. Translated, it gives CASSAGQGLYGYTF.

J is TRBJ2-1 and V is TRBV7-2; 10 bases agree with TRBD1. Germline trimming cut 1 base from V and 9 bases from J; bases unmatched to any gene: 6. Germline lookup yields CDR1 SGHTA and CDR2 FQGNSA. The CDR3 consists of 15 residues. As DNA, the CDR3 is TGTGCCAGCAGCTTAGACGGGACAGGGGCACGTGAGCAGTTCTTC. As protein: CASSLDGTGAREQFF.